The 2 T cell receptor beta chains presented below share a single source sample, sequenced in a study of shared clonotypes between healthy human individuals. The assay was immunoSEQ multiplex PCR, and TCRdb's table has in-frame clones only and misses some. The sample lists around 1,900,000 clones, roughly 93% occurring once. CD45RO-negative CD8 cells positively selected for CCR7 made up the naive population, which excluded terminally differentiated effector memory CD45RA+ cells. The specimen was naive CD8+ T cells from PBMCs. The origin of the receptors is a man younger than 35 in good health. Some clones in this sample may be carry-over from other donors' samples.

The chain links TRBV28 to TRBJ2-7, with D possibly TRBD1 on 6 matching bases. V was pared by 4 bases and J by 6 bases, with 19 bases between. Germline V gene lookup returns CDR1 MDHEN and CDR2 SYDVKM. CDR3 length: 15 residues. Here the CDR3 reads CASSSPNRALSEQYF. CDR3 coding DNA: TGTGCCAGCAGTTCCCCAAACAGGGCTCTGAGCGAGCAGTACTTC.

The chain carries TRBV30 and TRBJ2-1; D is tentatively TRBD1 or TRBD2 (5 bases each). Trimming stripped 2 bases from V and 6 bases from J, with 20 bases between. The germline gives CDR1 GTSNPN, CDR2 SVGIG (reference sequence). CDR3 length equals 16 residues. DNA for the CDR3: TGTGCCTGGAGTCGTCTACCGGGACCGCCCATCAATGAGCAGTTCTTC. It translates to CAWSRLPGPPINEQFF.